The clone carrying this T cell receptor (beta chain) has at least ten counts. Antigen specificity is unknown. Hyperthyroidism, newly diagnosed and lasting under 2 months, affected patients aged 18 to 65. Unmatched junction bases numbered 6, after V lost 5 bases and J lost 3 bases. The length of the CDR3 is 15 residues. The germline V gene encodes CDR1 MDHEN and CDR2 SYDVKM. This record comes from a study of T cells in Graves' hyperthyroidism and ophthalmopathy. Study-wide background: Peripheral blood specimens were obtained at initial diagnosis, prior to any treatment.

Whole-study findings and limits: Ophthalmopathy and stable hyperthyroidism were told apart by a 13 V-J model. Most clonotypes expanded in thyroid above 0.001 were likewise present in blood.

Amplification targeted TCR beta CDR3 regions from RNA transcripts. HTBI primers were employed in a first-round RT-PCR of the TCR CDR3. TCRdb reprocessed the multiplex PCR reads via MiXCR and lists one record per CDR3 protein. The sample lists about 560,000 distinct CDR3 sequences, about 15% occurring once. Sequenced: blood. The receptor was derived from a middle-aged woman with Graves' hyperthyroidism. The chain has TRBV28 and TRBJ2-3, with 9 bases aligning to TRBD2. Here the CDR3 DNA reads TGTGCCAGCAGTCCACCTAGCGGGATTACAGATACGCAGTATTTT. Translated: CASSPPSGITDTQYF.